The 9 T cell receptor beta chains below come from one sample, sequenced in a study of blood T cell repertoires in COVID-19. Sequenced by immunoSEQ multiplex PCR; TCRdb stores in-frame clones only, minus some. The profile shows 200,000 or so clones, less than 90% of them singletons. The sequenced material came from peripheral blood. These receptors all stem from a woman aged 55-69 years who had recovered from COVID-19.

The gene calls are TRBV6-5 and TRBJ2-3; TRBD1 matches 7 bases. The CDR3 extends over 14 amino acids. The germline gives CDR1 MNHEY, CDR2 SVGAGI. With V trimmed by 0 bases and J by 3 bases, 0 bases remained unmatched. CDR3 amino acids: CASSYSGQTDTQYF. The CDR3 DNA reads TGTGCCAGCAGTTACTCGGGACAGACAGATACGCAGTATTTT.

This clone has a count of ten or more. Other DNA sequences of this sample code for an identical CDR3. The chain has TRBV25-1 and TRBJ2-5; perhaps TRBD1 as D (6 bases). Germline V gives CDR1 MGHDK, CDR2 SYGVNS. CDR3 length equals 14 residues. The V end was cut by 2 bases, the J end by 2 bases, with 9 bases between. This CDR3 is CASSERGHQETQYF. The CDR3 DNA follows: TGTGCCAGCAGTGAACGGGGACATCAAGAGACCCAGTACTTC.

CDR3 sequence (DNA): TGTGCCAGCAGCGCAAGCGGGGGGAGCACAGATACGCAGTATTTT. Translating gives CASSASGGSTDTQYF. V and J are TRBV7-9 and TRBJ2-3; 9 positions agree with TRBD2. The germline CDR1 and CDR2 sequences are SEHNR and FQNEAQ (reference sequence). The V segment lost 5 bases and the J segment 0 bases; nucleotides outside the gene matches: 3. This CDR3 is built from 15 residues.

This chain links TRBV27 with TRBJ1-6, with D perhaps matching TRBD1 (5 bases). The CDR3 covers 16 residues. V lost 2 bases and J lost 1, with 9 bases in between. CDR1 is MNHEY and CDR2 is SMNVEV in the germline V gene (reference sequence). The CDR3 sequence is CASSLIGASYNSPLHF. The CDR3 DNA sequence: TGTGCCAGCAGTTTAATAGGGGCGTCCTATAATTCACCCCTCCACTTT.

This rearrangement joins TRBV6-2 or TRBV6-3 to TRBJ2-7; no clear D. Germline CDR1 MNHEY, CDR2 SVGEGT. Trimming removed 2 bases at V and 2 bases at J, with 16 bases between. The CDR3 runs to 16 residues. The CDR3 reads CASSYARFYLAYEQYF. The CDR3 DNA is TGTGCCAGCAGTTACGCCCGGTTTTACTTAGCCTACGAGCAGTACTTC.

This rearrangement joins TRBV3-1 (or the pseudogene TRBV3-2) to TRBJ1-2; D is ambiguous. The CDR3 runs 14 residues. CDR1 and CDR2 from the germline V gene are LGHDT and YNNKEL (reference sequence). With 1 base removed from V and 4 bases from J, the gap between germline ends came to 10 bases. The CDR3 nucleotides read TGTGCCAGCAGCCAAGGAGGTCCCTTCTATGGCTACACCTTC. Encoded protein: CASSQGGPFYGYTF.

V usage is TRBV18 and J usage is TRBJ2-2; TRBD1 matches at 8 bases. Germline CDR1 and CDR2: KGHSH and LQKENI. The junction had 4 bases not matched to a gene; V was cut back by 3 bases and J by 1 base. The CDR3 length is 16 residues. CDR3 residues: CASSPAGQGNTGELFF. The CDR3, as DNA: TGTGCCAGCTCACCGGCAGGACAGGGGAACACCGGGGAGCTGTTTTTT.

V is TRBV11-2 and J is TRBJ2-7; D ambiguous. The CDR3 length is 13 residues. Trimming stripped 1 base from V and 3 bases from J, with 7 bases between. Germline loops: CDR1 SGHAT, CDR2 FQNNGV. The CDR3 sequence: CASSLGPFYEQYF. The CDR3 coding sequence is TGTGCCAGCAGCTTAGGGCCGTTCTACGAGCAGTACTTC.

This chain uses TRBV19 with TRBJ2-3; tentative D call: TRBD2 (5 bases). This CDR3 has 15 amino acids. The V end lost 6 bases, the J end lost 2 bases, and 15 bases lay between the germline ends. Germline V lookup: CDR1 LNHDA, CDR2 SQIVND (reference sequence). The CDR3 sequence is CASSSTGSDTDTQYF. In nucleotides, the CDR3 is TGTGCCAGTAGCTCTACGGGATCCGACACAGATACGCAGTATTTT.